This paragraph reports one T cell receptor (beta chain). The antigen remains undetermined. The sample originates from a study of cytomegalovirus exposure and HLA in healthy donors. Study results and limitations: Within an earlier analysis, most TCR beta V segments proved productive either about 87% or about 30% of the time. Most likely, a cluster of highly shared sequence variants arose as a sequencing artifact. Clonal expansion was found to be greater in HLA-associated TCR beta chains than in equally common others in a later analysis.

Germline V gene sequence: CDR1 SGHTA, CDR2 FQGTGA. V gave up 0 bases and J gave up 1 base; unmatched junction bases: 2. This CDR3 has 17 residues. Primers for the PCR totalled 60 Vbeta and 13 Jbeta. TCRdb's copy holds only in-frame clones and misses some; the assay was immunoSEQ multiplex PCR. Seen here are about 200,000 clones, 65% to 80% observed once, and the top ten hold less than 20%. This chain joins TRBV7-3 and TRBJ2-3; 12 bases agree with TRBD1. The clonotype was recovered from a man aged 35-49 years in good health and CMV-seronegative. The sample consisted of PBMCs. Here the CDR3 reads CASSLTGQGAGTDTQYF. The CDR3 nucleotides are TGTGCCAGCAGCTTAACGGGACAGGGGGCAGGCACAGATACGCAGTATTTT. Filled out from reference TRBV7-3 and TRBJ2-3, the complete variable domain reads GAGVSQTPSNKVTEKGKYVELRCDPISGHTALYWYRQSLGQGPEFLIYFQGTGAADDSGLPNDRFFAVRPEGSVSTLKIQRTERGDSAVYLCASSLTGQGAGTDTQYFGPGTRLTVL.